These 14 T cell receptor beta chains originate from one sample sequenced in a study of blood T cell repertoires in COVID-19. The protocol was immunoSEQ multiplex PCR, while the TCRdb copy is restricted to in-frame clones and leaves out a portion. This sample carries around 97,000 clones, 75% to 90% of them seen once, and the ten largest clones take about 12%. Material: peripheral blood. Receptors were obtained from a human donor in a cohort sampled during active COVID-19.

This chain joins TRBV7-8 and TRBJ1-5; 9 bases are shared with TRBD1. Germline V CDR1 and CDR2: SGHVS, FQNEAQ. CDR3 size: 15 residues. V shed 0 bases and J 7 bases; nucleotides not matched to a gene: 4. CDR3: CASSLAGTGLQPQHF. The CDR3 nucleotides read TGTGCCAGCAGCTTAGCTGGGACAGGGTTGCAGCCCCAGCATTTT.

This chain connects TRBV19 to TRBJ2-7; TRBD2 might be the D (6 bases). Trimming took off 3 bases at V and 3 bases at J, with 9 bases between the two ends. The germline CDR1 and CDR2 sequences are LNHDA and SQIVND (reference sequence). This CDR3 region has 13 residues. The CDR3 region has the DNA TGTGCCAGTAGTATTGCAGCGGGCTACGAGCAGTACTTC. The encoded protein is CASSIAAGYEQYF.

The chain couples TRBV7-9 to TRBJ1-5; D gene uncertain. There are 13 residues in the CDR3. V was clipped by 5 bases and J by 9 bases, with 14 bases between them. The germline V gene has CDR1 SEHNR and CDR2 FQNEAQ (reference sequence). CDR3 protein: CASSPKPGTPQHF. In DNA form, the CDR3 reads TGTGCCAGCAGCCCCAAGCCAGGAACGCCCCAGCATTTT.

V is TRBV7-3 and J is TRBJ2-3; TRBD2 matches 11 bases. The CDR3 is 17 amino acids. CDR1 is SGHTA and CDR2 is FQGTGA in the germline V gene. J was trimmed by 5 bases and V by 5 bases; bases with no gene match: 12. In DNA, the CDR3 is TGTGCCAGCAGCCCAAGCATTAGCGGGGGGGCTGTAGATACGCAGTATTTT. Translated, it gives CASSPSISGGAVDTQYF.

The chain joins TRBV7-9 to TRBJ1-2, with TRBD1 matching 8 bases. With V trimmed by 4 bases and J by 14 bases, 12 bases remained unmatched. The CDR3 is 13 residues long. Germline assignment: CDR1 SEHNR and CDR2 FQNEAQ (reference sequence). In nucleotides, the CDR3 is TGTGCCAGCAGCTCTGGACAGGGCCTCAGGGGGACCTTC. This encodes CASSSGQGLRGTF.

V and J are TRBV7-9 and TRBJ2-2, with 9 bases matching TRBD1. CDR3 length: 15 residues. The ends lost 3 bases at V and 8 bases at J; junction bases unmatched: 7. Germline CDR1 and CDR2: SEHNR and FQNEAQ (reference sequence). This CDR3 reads CASSLPQGAAGELFF. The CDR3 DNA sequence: TGTGCCAGCAGCTTGCCACAGGGGGCCGCGGGGGAGCTGTTTTTT.

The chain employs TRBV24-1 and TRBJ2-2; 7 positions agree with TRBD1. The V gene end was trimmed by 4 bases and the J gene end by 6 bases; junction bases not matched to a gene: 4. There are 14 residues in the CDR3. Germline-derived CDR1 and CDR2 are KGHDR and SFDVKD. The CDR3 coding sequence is TGTGCCACCAGTGAGGGACAGTGGCCCGGGGAGCTGTTTTTT. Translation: CATSEGQWPGELFF.

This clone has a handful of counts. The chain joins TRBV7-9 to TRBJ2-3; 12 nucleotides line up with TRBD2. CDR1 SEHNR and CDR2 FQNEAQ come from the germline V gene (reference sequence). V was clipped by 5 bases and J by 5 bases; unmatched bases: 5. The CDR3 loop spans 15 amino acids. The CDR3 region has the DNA TGTGCCAGCAGCCCTAGCGGGGGGGCGGTAGATACGCAGTATTTT. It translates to CASSPSGGAVDTQYF. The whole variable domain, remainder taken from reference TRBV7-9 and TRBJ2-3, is DTGVSQNPRHKITKRGQNVTFRCDPISEHNRLYWYRQTLGQGPEFLTYFQNEAQLEKSRLLSDRFSAERPKGSFSTLEIQRTEQGDSAMYLCASSPSGGAVDTQYFGPGTRLTVL.

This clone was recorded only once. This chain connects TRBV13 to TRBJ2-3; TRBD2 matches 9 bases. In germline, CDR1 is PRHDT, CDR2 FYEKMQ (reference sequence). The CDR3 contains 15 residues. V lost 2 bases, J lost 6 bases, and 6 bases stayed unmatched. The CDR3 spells CASSLLASGADTQYF. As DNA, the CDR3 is TGTGCCAGCAGCTTATTAGCTAGCGGGGCGGATACGCAGTATTTT.

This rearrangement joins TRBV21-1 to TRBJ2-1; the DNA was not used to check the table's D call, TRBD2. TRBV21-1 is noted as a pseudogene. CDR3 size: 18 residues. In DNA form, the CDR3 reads TGTGCCAGCAGCCTAACCCGGACTAGCGGGGGTATCTACAATGAGCAGTTCTTC. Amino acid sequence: CASSLTRTSGGIYNEQFF.

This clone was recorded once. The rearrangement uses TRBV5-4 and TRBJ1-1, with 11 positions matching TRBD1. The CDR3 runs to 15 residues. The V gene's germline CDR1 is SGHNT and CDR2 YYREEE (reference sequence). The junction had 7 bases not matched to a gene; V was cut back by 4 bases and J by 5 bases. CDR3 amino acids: CASSPGQGAGTEAFF. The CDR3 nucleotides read TGTGCCAGCAGCCCAGGACAGGGGGCCGGTACTGAAGCTTTCTTT.

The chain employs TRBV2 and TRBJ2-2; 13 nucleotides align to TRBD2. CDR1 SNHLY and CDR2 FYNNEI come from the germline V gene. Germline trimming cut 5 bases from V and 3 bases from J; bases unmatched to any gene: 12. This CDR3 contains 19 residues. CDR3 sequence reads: CASSSQLAGGQVDTGELFF. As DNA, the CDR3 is TGTGCCAGCAGTTCTCAACTAGCGGGGGGGCAAGTAGACACCGGGGAGCTGTTTTTT.

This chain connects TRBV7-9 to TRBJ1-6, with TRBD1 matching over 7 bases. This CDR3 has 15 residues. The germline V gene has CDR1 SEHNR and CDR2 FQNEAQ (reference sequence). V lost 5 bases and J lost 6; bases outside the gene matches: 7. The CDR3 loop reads CASSRAGGTNSPLHF. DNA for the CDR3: TGTGCCAGCAGCCGAGCAGGGGGAACTAATTCACCCCTCCACTTT.

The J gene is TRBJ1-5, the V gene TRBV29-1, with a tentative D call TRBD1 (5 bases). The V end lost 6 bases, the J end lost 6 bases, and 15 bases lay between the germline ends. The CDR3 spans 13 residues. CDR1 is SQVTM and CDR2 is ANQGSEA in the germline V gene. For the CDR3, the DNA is TGCAGCGTCGCTGACAGTTTTAGTCAGCCCCAGCATTTT. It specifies CSVADSFSQPQHF.